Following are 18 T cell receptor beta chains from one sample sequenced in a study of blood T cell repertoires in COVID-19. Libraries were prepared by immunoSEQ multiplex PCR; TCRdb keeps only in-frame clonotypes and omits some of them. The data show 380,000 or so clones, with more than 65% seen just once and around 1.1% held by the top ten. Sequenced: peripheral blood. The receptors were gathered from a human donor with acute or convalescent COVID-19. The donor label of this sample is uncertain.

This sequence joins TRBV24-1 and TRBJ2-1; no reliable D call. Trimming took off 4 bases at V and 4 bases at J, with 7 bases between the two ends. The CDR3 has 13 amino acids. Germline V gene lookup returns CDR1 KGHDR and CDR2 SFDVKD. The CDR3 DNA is TGTGCCACCAGTGAATCTAGGTACAATGAGCAGTTCTTC. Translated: CATSESRYNEQFF.

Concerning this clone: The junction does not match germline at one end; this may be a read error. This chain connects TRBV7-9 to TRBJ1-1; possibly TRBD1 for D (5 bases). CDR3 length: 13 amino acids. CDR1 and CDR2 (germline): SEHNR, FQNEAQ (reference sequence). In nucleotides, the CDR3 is TGTGCCAGCAGCTTAGGCGGGGCAGGGATGCGGCTCTTT. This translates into CASSLGGAGMRLF. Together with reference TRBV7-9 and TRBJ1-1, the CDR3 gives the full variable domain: DTGVSQNPRHKITKRGQNVTFRCDPISEHNRLYWYRQTLGQGPEFLTYFQNEAQLEKSRLLSDRFSAERPKGSFSTLEIQRTEQGDSAMYLCASSLGGAGMRLFGQGTRLTVV.

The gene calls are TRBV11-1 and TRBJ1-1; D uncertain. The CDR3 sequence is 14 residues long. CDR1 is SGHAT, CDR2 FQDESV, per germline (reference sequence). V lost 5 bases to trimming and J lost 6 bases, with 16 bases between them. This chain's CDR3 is CASSVLPPRAEAFF. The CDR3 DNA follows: TGTGCCAGCAGCGTCCTTCCCCCACGGGCTGAAGCTTTCTTT.

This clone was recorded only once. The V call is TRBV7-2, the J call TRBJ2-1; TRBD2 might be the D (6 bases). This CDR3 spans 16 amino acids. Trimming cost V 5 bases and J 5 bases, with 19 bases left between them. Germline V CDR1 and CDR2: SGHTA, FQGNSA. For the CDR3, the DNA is TGTGCCAGCAGCCCAAGGACTATCCGTAGGGACAATGAGCAGTTCTTC. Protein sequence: CASSPRTIRRDNEQFF. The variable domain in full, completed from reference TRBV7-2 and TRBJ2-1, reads GAGVSQSPSNKVTEKGKDVELRCDPISGHTALYWYRQSLGQGLEFLIYFQGNSAPDKSGLPSDRFSAERTGGSVSTLTIQRTQQEDSAVYLCASSPRTIRRDNEQFFGPGTRLTVL.

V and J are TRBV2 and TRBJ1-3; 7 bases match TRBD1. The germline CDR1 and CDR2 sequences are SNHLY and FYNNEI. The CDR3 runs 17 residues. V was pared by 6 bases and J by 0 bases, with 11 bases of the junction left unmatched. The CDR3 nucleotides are TGTGCCAGCAGCGCTAGTGGACAGGCAAACTCTGGAAACACCATATATTTT. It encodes CASSASGQANSGNTIYF.

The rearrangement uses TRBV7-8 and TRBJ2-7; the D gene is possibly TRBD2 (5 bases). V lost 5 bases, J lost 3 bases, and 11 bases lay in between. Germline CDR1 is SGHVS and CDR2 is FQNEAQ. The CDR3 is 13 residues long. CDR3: CASSRVGGYEQYF. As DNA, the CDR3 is TGTGCCAGCAGCCGAGTTGGAGGCTACGAGCAGTACTTC.

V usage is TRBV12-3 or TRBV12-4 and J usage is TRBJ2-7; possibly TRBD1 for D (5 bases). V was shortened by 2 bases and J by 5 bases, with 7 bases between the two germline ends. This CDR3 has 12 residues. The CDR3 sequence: CASSLQGNEQYF. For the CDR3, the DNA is TGTGCCAGCAGTTTACAGGGAAACGAGCAGTACTTC.

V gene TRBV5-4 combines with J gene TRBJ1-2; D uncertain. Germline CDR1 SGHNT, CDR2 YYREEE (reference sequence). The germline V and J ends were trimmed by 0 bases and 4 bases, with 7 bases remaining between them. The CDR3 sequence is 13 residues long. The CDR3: CASSLVAVYGYTF. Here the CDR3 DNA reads TGTGCCAGCAGCTTGGTGGCGGTCTATGGCTACACCTTC.

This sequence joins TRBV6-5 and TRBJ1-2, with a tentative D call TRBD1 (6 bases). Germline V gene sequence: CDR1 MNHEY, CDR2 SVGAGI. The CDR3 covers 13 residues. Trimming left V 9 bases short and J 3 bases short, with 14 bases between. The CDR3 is CASTLRGHYGYTF. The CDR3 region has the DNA TGTGCCAGTACCCTCAGGGGACACTATGGCTACACCTTC.

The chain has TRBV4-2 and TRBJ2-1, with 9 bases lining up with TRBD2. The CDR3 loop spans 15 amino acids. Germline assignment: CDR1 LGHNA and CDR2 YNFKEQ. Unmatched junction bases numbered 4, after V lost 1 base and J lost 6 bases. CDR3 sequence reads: CASSQVSGGRNEQFF. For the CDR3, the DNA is TGTGCCAGCAGCCAAGTTAGCGGGGGTCGCAATGAGCAGTTCTTC.

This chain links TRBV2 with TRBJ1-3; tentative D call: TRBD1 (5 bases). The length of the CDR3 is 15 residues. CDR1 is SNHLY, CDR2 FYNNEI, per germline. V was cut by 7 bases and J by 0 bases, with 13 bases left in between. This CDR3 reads CASIIQGLSGNTIYF. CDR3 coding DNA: TGTGCCAGCATCATCCAGGGCCTCTCTGGAAACACCATATATTTT. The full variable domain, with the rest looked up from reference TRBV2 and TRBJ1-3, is EPEVTQTPSHQVTQMGQEVILRCVPISNHLYFYWYRQILGQKVEFLVSFYNNEISEKSEIFDDQFSVERPDGSNFTLKIRSTKLEDSAMYFCASIIQGLSGNTIYFGEGSWLTVV.

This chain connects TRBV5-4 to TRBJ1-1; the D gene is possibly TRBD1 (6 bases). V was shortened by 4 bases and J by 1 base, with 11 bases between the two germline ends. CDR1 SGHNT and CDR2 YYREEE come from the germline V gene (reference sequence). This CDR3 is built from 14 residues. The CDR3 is CASSNRDGNTEAFF. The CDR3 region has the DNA TGTGCCAGCAGCAACAGGGATGGGAACACTGAAGCTTTCTTT.

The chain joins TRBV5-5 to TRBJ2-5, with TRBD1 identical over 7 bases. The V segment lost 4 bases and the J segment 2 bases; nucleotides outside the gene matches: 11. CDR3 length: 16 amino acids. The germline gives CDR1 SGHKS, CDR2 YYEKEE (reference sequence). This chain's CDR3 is CASSGMRGQPQETQYF. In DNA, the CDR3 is TGTGCCAGCAGCGGAATGAGGGGGCAACCTCAAGAGACCCAGTACTTC.

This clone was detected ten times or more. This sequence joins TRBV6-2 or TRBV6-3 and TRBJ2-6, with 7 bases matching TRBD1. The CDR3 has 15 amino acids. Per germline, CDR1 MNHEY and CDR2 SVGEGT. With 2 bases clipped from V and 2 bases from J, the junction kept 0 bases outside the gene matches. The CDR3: CASSYTGAGANVLTF. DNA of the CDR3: TGTGCCAGCAGTTACACAGGGGCTGGGGCCAACGTCCTGACTTTC.

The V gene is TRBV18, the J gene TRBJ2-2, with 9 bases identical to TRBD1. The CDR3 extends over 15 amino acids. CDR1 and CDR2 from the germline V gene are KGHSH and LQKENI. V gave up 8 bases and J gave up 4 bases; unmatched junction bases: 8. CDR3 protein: CASTRDRVTTGELFF. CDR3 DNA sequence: TGTGCCAGCACCCGGGACAGGGTTACCACCGGGGAGCTGTTTTTT.

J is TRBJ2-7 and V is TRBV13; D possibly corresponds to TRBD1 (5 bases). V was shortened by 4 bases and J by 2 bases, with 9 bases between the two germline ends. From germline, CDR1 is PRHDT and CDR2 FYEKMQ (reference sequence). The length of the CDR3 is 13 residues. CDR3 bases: TGTGCCAGCAGCTCCCGACAGACCTACGAGCAGTACTTC. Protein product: CASSSRQTYEQYF.

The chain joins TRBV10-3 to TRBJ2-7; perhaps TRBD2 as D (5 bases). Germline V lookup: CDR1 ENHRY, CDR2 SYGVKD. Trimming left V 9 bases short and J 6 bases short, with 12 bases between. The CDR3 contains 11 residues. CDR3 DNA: TGTGCCATTGGAGGCGGGTCCGAGCAGTACTTC. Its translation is CAIGGGSEQYF.

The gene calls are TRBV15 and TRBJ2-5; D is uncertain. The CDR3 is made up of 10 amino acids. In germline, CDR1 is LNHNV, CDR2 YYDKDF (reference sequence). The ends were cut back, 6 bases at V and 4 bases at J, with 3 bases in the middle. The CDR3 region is CATSRETQYF. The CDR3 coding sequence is TGTGCCACCAGTCGAGAGACCCAGTACTTC.